The 5 T cell receptor beta chains given below trace back to one sample, sequenced in a study of T cell repertoires in cytomegalovirus infection. TCRdb ran MiXCR on the reads and lists one entry per CDR3 protein. The data show approximately 630,000 distinct CDR3 sequences, more than 20% seen once. The sample taken for sequencing was CD8+ T cells from PBMCs. These TCRs come from a human donor in good health (CMV status not recorded). Some clones in this sample may be carry-over from other donors' samples.

This clonotype was detected many times. The chain combines TRBV7-8 with TRBJ2-3; TRBD1 aligns across 7 bases. Germline CDR1 SGHVS, CDR2 FQNEAQ. The CDR3 is 17 amino acids. V shed 1 base and J 3 bases; nucleotides not matched to a gene: 10. CDR3 loop: CASSLGGRGLGTDTQYF. The CDR3 DNA reads as TGTGCCAGCAGCTTAGGGGGTAGGGGGCTAGGAACAGATACGCAGTATTTT.

The CDR3 loop is CASCLSTDTQYF. CDR3 DNA sequence: TGTGCCAGCTGCCTATCAACAGATACGCAGTATTTT. The chain combines TRBV11-1 with TRBJ2-3; D gene ambiguous. The V end lost 8 bases, the J end lost 3 bases, and 9 bases lay between the germline ends. CDR1 is SGHAT and CDR2 is FQDESV in the germline V gene (reference sequence). The CDR3 spans 12 residues. The variable domain in full, with the rest retrieved from reference TRBV11-1 and TRBJ2-3, is EAEVAQSPRYKITEKSQAVAFWCDPISGHATLYWYRQILGQGPELLVQFQDESVVDDSQLPKDRFSAERLKGVDSTLKIQPAELGDSAMYLCASCLSTDTQYFGPGTRLTVL.

The sample holds many counts of this clonotype. The genes are TRBV7-8 and TRBJ2-7; D gene uncertain. The CDR3 is 14 amino acids. The germline V gene has CDR1 SGHVS and CDR2 FQNEAQ. The ends were cut back, 4 bases at V and 7 bases at J, with 17 bases in the middle. In nucleotides, the CDR3 is TGTGCCAGCAGCTCCTCTGCAGCAATGGGGGAGCAGTACGTC. It specifies CASSSSAAMGEQYV.

This clonotype appeared many times. V and J are TRBV12-3 or TRBV12-4 and TRBJ1-5, with D tentatively TRBD1 (5 bases). The CDR3 is 15 residues long. V lost 1 base to trimming and J lost 3 bases, with 10 bases between them. CDR3 coding DNA: TGTGCCAGCAGTTTAGGGGGCGGGTTCAATCAGCCCCAGCATTTT. This sequence encodes CASSLGGGFNQPQHF.

This clonotype was counted many times. The gene calls are TRBV7-3 and TRBJ1-2, with 7 bases fitting TRBD1. V dropped 0 bases and J dropped 7; count of bases not matched to a gene: 8. CDR1 is SGHTA and CDR2 is FQGTGA in the germline V gene. This CDR3 is built from 15 residues. The CDR3 region is CASSLTWTGAFGYTF. The CDR3 nucleotides read TGTGCCAGCAGCTTAACCTGGACAGGAGCCTTTGGCTACACCTTC.